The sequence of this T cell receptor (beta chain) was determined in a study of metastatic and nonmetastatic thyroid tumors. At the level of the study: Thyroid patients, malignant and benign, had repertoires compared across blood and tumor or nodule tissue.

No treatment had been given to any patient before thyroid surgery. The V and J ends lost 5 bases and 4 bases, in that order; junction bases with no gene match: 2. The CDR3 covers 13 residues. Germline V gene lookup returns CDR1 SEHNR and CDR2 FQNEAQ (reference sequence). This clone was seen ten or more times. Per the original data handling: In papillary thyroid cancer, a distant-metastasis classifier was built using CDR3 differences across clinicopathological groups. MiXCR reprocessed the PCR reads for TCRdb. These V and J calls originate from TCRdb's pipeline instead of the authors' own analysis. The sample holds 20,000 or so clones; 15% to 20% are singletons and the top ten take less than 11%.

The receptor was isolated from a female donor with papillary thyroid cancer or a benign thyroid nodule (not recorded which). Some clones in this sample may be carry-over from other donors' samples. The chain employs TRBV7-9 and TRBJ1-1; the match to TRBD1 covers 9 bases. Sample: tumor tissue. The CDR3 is CASSGQGFTEAFF. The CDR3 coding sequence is TGTGCCAGCAGCGGACAGGGGTTCACTGAAGCTTTCTTT.